Sequencing of this T cell receptor (beta chain) was carried out in a study of cytomegalovirus exposure and HLA in healthy donors. Study as a whole: Some 200 million T cells yielded more than 90 million unique TCR beta sequences in earlier analysis.

The count of this clone is one. The target antigen is unknown. V lost 4 bases to trimming and J lost 4 bases; unmatched junction nucleotides: 9. Germline V gives CDR1 LNHDA, CDR2 SQIVND (reference sequence). The CDR3 contains 15 residues. Study-wide results and caveats: TCR beta chain V- and J-gene trimming was linked, in a later analysis, to a missense variant in DCLRE1C. The authors confirmed in vitro that a few CMV-associated chains were specific for CMV antigens.

The study ran its PCR with 60 Vbeta and 13 Jbeta primers. Only in-frame clones appear in the TCRdb table, and some are missing; sequencing was by immunoSEQ multiplex PCR. The data contain under 200,000 clones, about four fifths of them singletons. Healthy individuals who donated bone marrow served as the donors. The sequence was obtained from a man aged 30 to 39 in good health and CMV-seronegative. The specimen was PBMCs. The chain joins TRBV19 to TRBJ1-2, with 7 bases matching TRBD1. This chain's CDR3 is CASSRRQGGIYGYTF. The CDR3 DNA is TGTGCCAGTAGTAGGCGACAGGGCGGAATCTATGGCTACACCTTC.